The present entry profiles one T cell receptor beta chain with its context. Its antigen is not known. CDR3 length: 15 amino acids. CDR1 SGDLS and CDR2 YYNGEE come from the germline V gene. V dropped 4 bases and J dropped 1; count of bases not matched to a gene: 7. This entry is derived from a study of T cell responses to AZD1222 COVID-19 vaccine. Study-level results: Clonal diversity may have been underestimated, and the donors were mostly white British, with more females than males.

Some clones are missing from TCRdb's copy, which holds only in-frame ones; the method was immunoSEQ multiplex PCR. The sample consists of 100,000 to 150,000 clones, approximately 85% of them appearing once. The analysis combined second doses at about 4 or about 12 weeks. This specimen consisted of peripheral blood, obtained 28 days after the second AZD1222 dose. This chain joins TRBV9 and TRBJ1-2; 7 bases are shared with TRBD1. The TCR sequence derives from an adult who received the AZD1222 COVID-19 vaccine. The CDR3 sequence is CASSPTTGINYGYTF. CDR3 in DNA: TGTGCCAGCAGCCCAACGACAGGGATTAACTATGGCTACACCTTC.